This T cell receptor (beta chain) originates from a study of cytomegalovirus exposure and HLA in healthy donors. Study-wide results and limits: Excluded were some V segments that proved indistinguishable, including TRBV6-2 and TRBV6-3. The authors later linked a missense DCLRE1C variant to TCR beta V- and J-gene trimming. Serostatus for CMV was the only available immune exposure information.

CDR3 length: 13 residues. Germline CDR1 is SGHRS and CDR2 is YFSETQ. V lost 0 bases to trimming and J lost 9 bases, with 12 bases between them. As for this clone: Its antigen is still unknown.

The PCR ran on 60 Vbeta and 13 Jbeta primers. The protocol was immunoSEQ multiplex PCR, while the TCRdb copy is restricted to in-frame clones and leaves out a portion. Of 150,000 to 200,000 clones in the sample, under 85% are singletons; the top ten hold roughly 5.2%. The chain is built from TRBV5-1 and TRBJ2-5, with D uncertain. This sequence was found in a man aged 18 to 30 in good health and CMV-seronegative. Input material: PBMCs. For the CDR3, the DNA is TGCGCCAGCAGCTTGGACTCGATACGATCCCAGTACTTC. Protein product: CASSLDSIRSQYF.